The T cell receptor beta chain under discussion was sequenced for a study of cytomegalovirus exposure and HLA in healthy donors. Separate from the approximately 670-subject first cohort, the 120-subject validation cohort was the one that the donors belonged to. The CDR3 extends over 12 amino acids. The trim removed 3 bases at V and 5 bases at J, leaving 1 base unmatched. From germline, CDR1 is MNHEY and CDR2 SMNVEV (reference sequence). Measured with immunoSEQ multiplex PCR; TCRdb has only the in-frame clones, and not every one. Of some 170,000 clones listed, 84% are singletons. A word on this clone: The antigen is undetermined.

General observations from the study: The tendency of first-cohort TCR clusters to co-occur in the 100 to 150 validation repertoires emerged from a later analysis. Cytomegalovirus status, reportedly, was diagnosed with high specificity and sensitivity by the classifier. Researchers catalogued approximately 170 TCR beta chains as cytomegalovirus-associated.

The sequenced sample was PBMCs. V usage is TRBV27 and J usage is TRBJ2-7; 7 nucleotides match TRBD1. The clonotype was recovered from a man aged 30 to 45 in good health and CMV-seropositive. CDR3 loop: CASSFTGDEQYF. CDR3 bases: TGTGCCAGCAGTTTTACAGGGGACGAGCAGTACTTC.